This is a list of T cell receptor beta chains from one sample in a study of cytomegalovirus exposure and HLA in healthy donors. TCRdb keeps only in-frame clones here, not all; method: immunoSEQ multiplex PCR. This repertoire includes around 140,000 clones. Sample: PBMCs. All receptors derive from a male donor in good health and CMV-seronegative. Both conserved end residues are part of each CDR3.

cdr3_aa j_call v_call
CASSPDRGNQPQHF TRBJ1-5 TRBV7-2
CASSLAVAGEETQYF TRBJ2-5 TRBV7-2
CASSIGTSFNEQFF TRBJ2-1 TRBV19
CASSQDTQRESSLHF TRBJ1-6 TRBV4-3
CASSFERAYNEQFF TRBJ2-1 TRBV18
CASSPRGVNLETQYF TRBJ2-5 TRBV7-9
CAWGQGAEGYTF TRBJ1-2 TRBV30
CASSLVQETQYF TRBJ2-5 TRBV11-2
CASSYVEPGSYEQYF TRBJ2-7 TRBV6-6
CAWSVRSERPLYYEQYF TRBJ2-7 TRBV30
CASSPPGDTDTQYF TRBJ2-3 TRBV6-1
CASSSAGTGKGEQYF TRBJ2-7 TRBV11-3
CASSFRGRNEKLFF TRBJ1-4 TRBV5-6
CASSEYVTYTGELFF TRBJ2-2 TRBV6-1
CASSSGLAGSYNEQFF TRBJ2-1 TRBV5-1
CASSLAILNIYEQYF TRBJ2-7 TRBV5-6
CAWSVPLTGGSYEQYF TRBJ2-7 TRBV30
CASSGTRGGYGYTF TRBJ1-2 TRBV10-1
CASSSLPYEQYF TRBJ2-7 TRBV28
CASSPPSTDTQYF TRBJ2-3 TRBV18
CASSATSAPLSYEQYF TRBJ2-7 TRBV9
CASSAEGPFSGNTIYF TRBJ1-3 TRBV2
CSEGFTDTQYF TRBJ2-3 TRBV20-1
CASSQGRGGYTF TRBJ1-2 TRBV7-2
CASSSQGAGEQYF TRBJ2-7 TRBV11-2
CASSAQPGTSQETQYF TRBJ2-5 TRBV5-1
CASSERVTGSTDTQYF TRBJ2-3 TRBV7-3
CASRTWTGEPGELFF TRBJ2-2 TRBV5-4
CASSLQGFGQPQHF TRBJ1-5 TRBV11-2
CASSQGNGNTIYF TRBJ1-3 TRBV18
CASSVGARGTGELFF TRBJ2-2 TRBV9
CASSPGQGDYGYTF TRBJ1-2 TRBV7-3
CASSFGGGTEAFF TRBJ1-1 TRBV5-6
CASSERGASYQPQHF TRBJ1-5 TRBV6-1